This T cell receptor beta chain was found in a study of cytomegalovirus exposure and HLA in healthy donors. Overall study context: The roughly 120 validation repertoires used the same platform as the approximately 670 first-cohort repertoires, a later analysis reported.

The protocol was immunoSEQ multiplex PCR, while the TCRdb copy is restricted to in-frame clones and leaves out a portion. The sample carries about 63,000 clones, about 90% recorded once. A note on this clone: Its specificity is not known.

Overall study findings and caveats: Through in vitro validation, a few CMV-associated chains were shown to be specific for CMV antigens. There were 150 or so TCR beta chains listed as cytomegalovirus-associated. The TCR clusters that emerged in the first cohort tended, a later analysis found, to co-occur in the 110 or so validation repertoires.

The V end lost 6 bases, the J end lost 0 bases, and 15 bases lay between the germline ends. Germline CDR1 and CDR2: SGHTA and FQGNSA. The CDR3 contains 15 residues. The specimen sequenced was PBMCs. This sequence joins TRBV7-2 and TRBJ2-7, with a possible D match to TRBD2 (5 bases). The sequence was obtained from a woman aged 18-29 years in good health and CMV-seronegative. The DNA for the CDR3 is TGTGCCAGCAGGGGCGGCCGGGGAAGCTCCTACGAGCAGTACTTC. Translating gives CASRGGRGSSYEQYF.